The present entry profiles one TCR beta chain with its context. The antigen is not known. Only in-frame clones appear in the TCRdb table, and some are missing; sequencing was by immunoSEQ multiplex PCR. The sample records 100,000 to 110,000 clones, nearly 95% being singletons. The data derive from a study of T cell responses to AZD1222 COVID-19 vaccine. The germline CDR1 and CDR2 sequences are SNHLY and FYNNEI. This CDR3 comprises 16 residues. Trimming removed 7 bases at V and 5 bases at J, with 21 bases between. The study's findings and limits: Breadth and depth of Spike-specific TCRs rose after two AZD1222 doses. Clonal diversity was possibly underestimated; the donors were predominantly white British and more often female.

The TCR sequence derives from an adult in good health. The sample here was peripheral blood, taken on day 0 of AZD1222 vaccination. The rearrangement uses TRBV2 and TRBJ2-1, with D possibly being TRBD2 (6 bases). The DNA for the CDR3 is TGTGCCAGCACGAGGTTAGTGGGACTGACGGACAATGAGCAGTTCTTC. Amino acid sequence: CASTRLVGLTDNEQFF.